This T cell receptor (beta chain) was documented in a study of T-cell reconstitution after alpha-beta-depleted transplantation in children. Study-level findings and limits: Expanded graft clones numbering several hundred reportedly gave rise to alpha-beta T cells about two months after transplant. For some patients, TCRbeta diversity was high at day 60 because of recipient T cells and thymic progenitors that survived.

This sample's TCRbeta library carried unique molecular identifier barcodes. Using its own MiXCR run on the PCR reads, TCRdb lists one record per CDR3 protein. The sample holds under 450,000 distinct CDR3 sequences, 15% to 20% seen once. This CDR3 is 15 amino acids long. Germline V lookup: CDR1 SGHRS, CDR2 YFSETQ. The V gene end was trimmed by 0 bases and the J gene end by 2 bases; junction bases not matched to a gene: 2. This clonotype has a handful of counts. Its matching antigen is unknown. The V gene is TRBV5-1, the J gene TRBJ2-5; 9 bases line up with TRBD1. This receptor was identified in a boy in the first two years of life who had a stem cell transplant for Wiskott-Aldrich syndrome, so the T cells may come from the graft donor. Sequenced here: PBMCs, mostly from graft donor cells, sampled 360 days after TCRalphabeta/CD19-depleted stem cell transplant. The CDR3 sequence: CASSLVGQGQETQYF. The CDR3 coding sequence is TGCGCCAGCAGCTTGGTGGGACAGGGACAAGAGACCCAGTACTTC.